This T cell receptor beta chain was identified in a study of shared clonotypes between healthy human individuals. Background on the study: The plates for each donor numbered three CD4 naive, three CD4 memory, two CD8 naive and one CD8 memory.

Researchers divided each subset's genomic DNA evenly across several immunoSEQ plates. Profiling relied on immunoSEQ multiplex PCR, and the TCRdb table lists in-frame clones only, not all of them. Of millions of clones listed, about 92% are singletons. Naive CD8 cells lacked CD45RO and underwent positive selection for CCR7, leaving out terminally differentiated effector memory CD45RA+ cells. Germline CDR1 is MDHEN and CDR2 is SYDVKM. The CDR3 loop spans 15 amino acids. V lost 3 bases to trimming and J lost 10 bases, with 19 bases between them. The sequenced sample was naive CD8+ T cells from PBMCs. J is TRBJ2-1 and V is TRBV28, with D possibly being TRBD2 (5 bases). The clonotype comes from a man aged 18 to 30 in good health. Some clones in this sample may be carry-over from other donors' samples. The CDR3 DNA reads TGTGCCAGCAGTTTTGAGGGAGCCATGGTAGCCGAGCAGTTCTTC. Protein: CASSFEGAMVAEQFF. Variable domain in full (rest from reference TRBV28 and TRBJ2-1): DVKVTQSSRYLVKRTGEKVFLECVQDMDHENMFWYRQDPGLGLRLIYFSYDVKMKEKGDIPEGYSVSREKKERFSLILESASTNQTSMYLCASSFEGAMVAEQFFGPGTRLTVL.